Below, 16 T cell receptor beta chains from the same sample are listed, as sequenced in a study of regulatory T cells in long-lasting Graves disease. Combining iRepertoire HTBI primers with Arm-PCR of CDR3 regions, the authors built TCR beta libraries. In TCRdb, the multiplex PCR reads were re-called with MiXCR into one record per CDR3 protein. Here the sample spans about 530,000 distinct CDR3 sequences, 15% to 20% being singletons. Time point of the sample: newly diagnosed GD, antithyroid drugs for less than 3 months. The TCR library was prepared using RNA isolated from PBMCs. The sample was also reused in another study, on T cells in Graves' hyperthyroidism and ophthalmopathy.

The sequenced sample was peripheral blood mononuclear cells (PBMCs), obtained at new diagnosis, from a patient treated with antithyroid drugs. The receptors here all came from a woman in her forties or fifties with Graves disease.

This clonotype was seen only a few times. V usage is TRBV4-2 and J usage is TRBJ1-1; 11 bases agree with TRBD1. The CDR3 runs to 14 residues. CDR1 is LGHNA, CDR2 YNFKEQ, per germline. Trimming at V came to 4 bases and at J to 6 bases, leaving 4 bases not matched to a gene. CDR3: CASSPRGQGAEAFF. The CDR3 nucleotides read TGTGCCAGCAGCCCCCGGGGACAGGGGGCTGAAGCTTTCTTT.

The V and J genes are TRBV6-1 and TRBJ2-5; 8 bases map to TRBD1. The trim removed 6 bases at V and 7 bases at J, leaving 4 bases unmatched. Germline loops: CDR1 MNHNS, CDR2 SASEGT. The CDR3 sequence is 12 residues long. DNA of the CDR3: TGTGCCAGCAGCAAACAGGGGGGGACCCAGTACTTC. As protein: CASSKQGGTQYF.

The rearrangement joins TRBV19 to TRBJ1-4; a possible D gene is TRBD1 (6 bases). The CDR3 length is 14 residues. Germline CDR1 and CDR2: LNHDA and SQIVND (reference sequence). Trimming took off 5 bases at V and 7 bases at J, with 14 bases between the two ends. The CDR3, as DNA: TGTGCCAGTAGTCCGACAGGTTCGGTTGAAAAACTGTTTTTT. Its protein product is CASSPTGSVEKLFF.

V is TRBV18 and J is TRBJ1-1; 9 nucleotides line up with TRBD1. Per the germline V gene, CDR1 is KGHSH and CDR2 is LQKENI. This CDR3 has 17 amino acids. The V and J ends lost 6 bases and 0 bases, in that order; junction bases with no gene match: 11. Written as DNA, the CDR3 is TGTGCCAGCTCGGCTGGGACAGGGACCCTAATGAACACTGAAGCTTTCTTT. It yields the protein CASSAGTGTLMNTEAFF.

The gene calls are TRBV27 and TRBJ2-7; a weak D match, TRBD2 (6 bases). This CDR3 is 15 amino acids long. Germline CDR1 and CDR2: MNHEY and SMNVEV (reference sequence). The ends were cut back, 0 bases at V and 1 base at J, with 10 bases in the middle. DNA of the CDR3: TGTGCCAGCAGTTTATCCGCAGGGACTTCCTACGAGCAGTACTTC. The encoded protein is CASSLSAGTSYEQYF.

Many counts were recorded for this clonotype. The V call is TRBV6-1, the J call TRBJ1-5; D ambiguous. CDR1 MNHNS and CDR2 SASEGT come from the germline V gene. The V and J ends lost 4 bases and 9 bases respectively, with 22 bases between them. The CDR3 contains 16 residues. The CDR3 loop is CASSGSPRGEMGPQHF. In DNA, the CDR3 is TGTGCCAGCAGTGGATCGCCCCGTGGCGAGATGGGGCCCCAGCATTTT.

This clonotype showed up just a few times. V and J are TRBV6-2 or TRBV6-3 and TRBJ2-3; D assignment may be TRBD1 or TRBD2 (6 bases each). V was clipped by 5 bases and J by 7 bases, with 22 bases between them. CDR3 length: 16 amino acids. The germline V gene encodes CDR1 MNHEY and CDR2 SVGEGT. The CDR3 DNA follows: TGTGCCAGCAGTGAAATGATCGGGGGCGCCGGATATACGCAGTATTTT. Protein product: CASSEMIGGAGYTQYF.

In this sample, this clonotype turned up many times. The gene calls are TRBV2 and TRBJ2-7; D may match TRBD1 or TRBD2 (5 bases each). CDR1 and CDR2 from the germline V gene are SNHLY and FYNNEI. V lost 7 bases and J 2 bases, leaving 15 bases between the germline ends. The CDR3 length is 14 residues. CDR3 in DNA: TGTGCCAGCAAAATCCGGGACGGAACCTACGAGCAGTACTTC. This sequence encodes CASKIRDGTYEQYF.

The chain combines TRBV5-1 with TRBJ2-5; a possible D gene is TRBD1 (5 bases). Germline CDR1 reads SGHRS; CDR2 reads YFSETQ. There are 14 residues in the CDR3. V dropped 0 bases and J dropped 5 bases, with 11 bases sitting between them. The CDR3 nucleotides read TGCGCCAGCAGCTTGGGGGCAGGGTTGGAGACCCAGTACTTC. Translation gives CASSLGAGLETQYF.

The rearrangement links TRBV3-1 to TRBJ2-2, with 12 bases that match TRBD2. Per germline, CDR1 LGHDT and CDR2 YNNKEL (reference sequence). Unmatched junction bases numbered 7, after V lost 2 bases and J lost 6 bases. The CDR3 loop spans 17 amino acids. The CDR3: CASSQTLAGGQAGELFF. The CDR3 DNA reads as TGTGCCAGCAGCCAAACCCTAGCGGGGGGGCAGGCCGGGGAGCTGTTTTTT. Combining the CDR3 with reference TRBV3-1 and TRBJ2-2 gives the whole variable domain DTAVSQTPKYLVTQMGNDKSIKCEQNLGHDTMYWYKQDSKKFLKIMFSYNNKELIINETVPNRFSPKSPDKAHLNLHINSLELGDSAVYFCASSQTLAGGQAGELFFGEGSRLTVL.

Points on this clonotype: A clone one base away is much larger, so this may be a read error. For the CDR3, the DNA is TGTGCCAGCAGTTTCGGACTGACCGACGAGCAGTACTTC. It codes for CASSFGLTDEQYF. The genes are TRBV12-3 or TRBV12-4 and TRBJ2-7; tentative D call: TRBD2 (5 bases). The CDR3 has 13 amino acids. Trimming cost V 3 bases and J 5 bases, with 11 bases left between them.

This clonotype was found many times. This chain joins TRBV18 and TRBJ1-6; maybe TRBD1 (5 bases). Trimming cost V 0 bases and J 12 bases, with 12 bases left between them. Germline CDR1 KGHSH, CDR2 LQKENI. The CDR3 contains 14 residues. The CDR3 sequence: CASSPPRDLGPLHF. The CDR3 DNA is TGTGCCAGCTCACCACCGCGGGACCTTGGACCCCTCCACTTT.

This clonotype was counted ten times or more. This chain connects TRBV10-3 to TRBJ1-1; possibly TRBD1 for D (5 bases). V lost 7 bases and J lost 3, with 18 bases in between. The CDR3 extends over 15 amino acids. CDR1 is ENHRY, CDR2 SYGVKD, per germline. The DNA for the CDR3 is TGTGCCATCACATTAGACGGCCGCAGGGACACTGAAGCTTTCTTT. Its translation is CAITLDGRRDTEAFF.

This clonotype has just a few counts. V usage is TRBV5-4 and J usage is TRBJ2-5; unclear D gene. The CDR3 sequence is 13 residues long. Germline CDR1 and CDR2: SGHNT and YYREEE (reference sequence). The ends were cut back, 1 base at V and 3 bases at J, with 7 bases in the middle. The CDR3: CASSLRSEETQYF. The CDR3, as DNA: TGTGCCAGCAGCTTGCGGTCGGAAGAGACCCAGTACTTC.

This clonotype was seen more than once but under ten times. V usage is TRBV6-1 and J usage is TRBJ1-2, with 8 bases identical to TRBD1. CDR3 size: 14 residues. Looked up from germline, CDR1 is MNHNS and CDR2 is SASEGT. Trimming removed 3 bases from V and 8 bases from J; junction bases left unmatched: 8. The CDR3 protein is CASSDTTGAGGYTF. CDR3 DNA sequence: TGTGCCAGCAGTGACACGACAGGGGCTGGCGGCTACACCTTC.

The chain employs TRBV19 and TRBJ2-1; the D call may be TRBD1 or TRBD2 (6 bases each). Germline values: CDR1 LNHDA, CDR2 SQIVND (reference sequence). The CDR3 runs 17 residues. Between the trimmed V and J ends, which lost 7 bases and 5 bases, there was a span of 24 bases. The CDR3: CASTAPGADPPHNEQFF. The CDR3 region has the DNA TGTGCCAGTACTGCGCCGGGGGCAGACCCTCCTCACAATGAGCAGTTCTTC.